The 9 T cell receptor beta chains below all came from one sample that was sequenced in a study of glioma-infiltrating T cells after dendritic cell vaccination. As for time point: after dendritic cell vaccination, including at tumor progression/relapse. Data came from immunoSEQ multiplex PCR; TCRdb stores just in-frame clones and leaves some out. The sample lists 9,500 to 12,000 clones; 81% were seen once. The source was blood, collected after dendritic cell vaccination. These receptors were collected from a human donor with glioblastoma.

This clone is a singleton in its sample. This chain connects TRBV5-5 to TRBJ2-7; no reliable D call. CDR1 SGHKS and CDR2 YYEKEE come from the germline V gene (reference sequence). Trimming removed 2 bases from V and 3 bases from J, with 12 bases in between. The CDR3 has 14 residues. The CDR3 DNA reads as TGTGCCAGCAGCTTCGACGGAGTCGTCTACGAGCAGTACTTC. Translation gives CASSFDGVVYEQYF.

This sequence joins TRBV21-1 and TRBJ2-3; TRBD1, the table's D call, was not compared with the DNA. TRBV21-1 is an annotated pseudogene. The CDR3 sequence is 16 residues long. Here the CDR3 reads CASSKDGPPGTDTQYF. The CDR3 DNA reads TGTGCCAGCAGCAAAGATGGGCCCCCAGGGACAGATACGCAGTATTTT.

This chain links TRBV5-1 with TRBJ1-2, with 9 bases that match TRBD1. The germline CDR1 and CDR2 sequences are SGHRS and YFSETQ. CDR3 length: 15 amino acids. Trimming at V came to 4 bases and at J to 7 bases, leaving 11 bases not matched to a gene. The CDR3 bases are TGCGCCAGCAGCCCAAGTTGGGGGACAGGGTCTGGCTACACCTTC. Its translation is CASSPSWGTGSGYTF.

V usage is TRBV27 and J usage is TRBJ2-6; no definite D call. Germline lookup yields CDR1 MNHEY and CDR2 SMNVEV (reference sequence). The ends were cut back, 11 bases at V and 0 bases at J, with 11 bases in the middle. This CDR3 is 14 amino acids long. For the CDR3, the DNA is TGTGCCCCCACGAGCCTCTCTGGGGCCAACGTCCTGACTTTC. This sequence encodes CAPTSLSGANVLTF. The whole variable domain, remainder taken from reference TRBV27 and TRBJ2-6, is EAQVTQNPRYLITVTGKKLTVTCSQNMNHEYMSWYRQDPGLGLRQIYYSMNVEVTDKGDVPEGYKVSRKEKRNFPLILESPSPNQTSLYFCAPTSLSGANVLTFGAGSRLTVL.

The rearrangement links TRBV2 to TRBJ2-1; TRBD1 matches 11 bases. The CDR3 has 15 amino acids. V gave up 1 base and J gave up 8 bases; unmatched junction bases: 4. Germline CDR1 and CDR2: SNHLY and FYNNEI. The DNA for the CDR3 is TGTGCCAGCAGTGAAGGGACAGGGGGCAGGGATGAGCAGTTCTTC. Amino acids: CASSEGTGGRDEQFF.

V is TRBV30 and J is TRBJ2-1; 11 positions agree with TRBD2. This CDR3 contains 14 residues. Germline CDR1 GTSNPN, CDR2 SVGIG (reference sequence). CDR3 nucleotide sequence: TGTGTCACGACCGGGACTAGCGGTTACAATGAGCAGTTCTTC. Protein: CVTTGTSGYNEQFF. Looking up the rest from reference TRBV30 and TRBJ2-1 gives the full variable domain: SQTIHQWPATLVQPVGSPLSLECTVEGTSNPNLYWYRQAAGRGLQLLFYSVGIGQISSEVPQNLSASRPQDRQFILSSKKLLLSDSGFYLCVTTGTSGYNEQFFGPGTRLTVL.

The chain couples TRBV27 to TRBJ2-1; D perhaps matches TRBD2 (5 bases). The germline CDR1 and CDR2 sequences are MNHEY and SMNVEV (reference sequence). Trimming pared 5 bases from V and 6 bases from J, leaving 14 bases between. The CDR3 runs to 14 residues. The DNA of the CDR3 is TGTGCCAGCAGTACCCGGCAGGAGGTCAATGAGCAGTTCTTC. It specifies CASSTRQEVNEQFF.

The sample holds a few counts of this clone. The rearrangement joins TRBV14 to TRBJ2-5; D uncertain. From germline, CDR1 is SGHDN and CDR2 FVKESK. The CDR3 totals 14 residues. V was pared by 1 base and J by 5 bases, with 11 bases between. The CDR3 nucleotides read TGTGCCAGCAGCCAAGGGGCCCGGTCCGAGACCCAGTACTTC. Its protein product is CASSQGARSETQYF.

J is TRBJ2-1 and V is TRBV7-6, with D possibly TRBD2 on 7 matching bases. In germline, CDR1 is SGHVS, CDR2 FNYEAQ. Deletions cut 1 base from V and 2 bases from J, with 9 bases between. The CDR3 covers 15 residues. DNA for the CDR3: TGTGCCAGCAGCTTAGAGGGGGGGCCCTACAATGAGCAGTTCTTC. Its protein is CASSLEGGPYNEQFF.